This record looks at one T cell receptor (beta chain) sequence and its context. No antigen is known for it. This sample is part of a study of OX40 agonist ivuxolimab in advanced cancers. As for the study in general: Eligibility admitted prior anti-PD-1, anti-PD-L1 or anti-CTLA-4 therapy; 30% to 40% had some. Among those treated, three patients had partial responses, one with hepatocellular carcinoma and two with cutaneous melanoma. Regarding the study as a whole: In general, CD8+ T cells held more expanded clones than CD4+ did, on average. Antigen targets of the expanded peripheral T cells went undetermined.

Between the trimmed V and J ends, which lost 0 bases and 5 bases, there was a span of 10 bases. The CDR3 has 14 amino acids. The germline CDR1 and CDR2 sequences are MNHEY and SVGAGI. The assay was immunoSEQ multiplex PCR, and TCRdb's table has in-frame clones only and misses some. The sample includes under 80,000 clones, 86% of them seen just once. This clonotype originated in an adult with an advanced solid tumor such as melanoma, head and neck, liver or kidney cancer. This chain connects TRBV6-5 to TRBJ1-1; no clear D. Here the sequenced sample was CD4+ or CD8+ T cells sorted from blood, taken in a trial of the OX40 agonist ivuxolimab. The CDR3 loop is CASSYSTTGTEAFF. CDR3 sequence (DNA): TGTGCCAGCAGTTACTCGACGACTGGAACTGAAGCTTTCTTT.